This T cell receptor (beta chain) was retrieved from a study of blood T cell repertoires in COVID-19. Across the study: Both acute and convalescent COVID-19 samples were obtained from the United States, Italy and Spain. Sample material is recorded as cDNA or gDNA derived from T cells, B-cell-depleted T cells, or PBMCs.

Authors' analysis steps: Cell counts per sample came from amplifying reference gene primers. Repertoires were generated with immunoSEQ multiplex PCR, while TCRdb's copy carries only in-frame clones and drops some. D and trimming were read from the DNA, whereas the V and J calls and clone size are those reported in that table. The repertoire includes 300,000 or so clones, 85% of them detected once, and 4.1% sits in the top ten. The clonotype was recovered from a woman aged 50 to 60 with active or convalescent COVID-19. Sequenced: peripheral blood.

The CDR3 DNA follows: TGTGCCAGCAGCTTTCTGTACAATGAGCAGTTCTTC. Encoded protein: CASSFLYNEQFF. The chain employs TRBV11-2 and TRBJ2-1, with D unclear. Looked up from germline, CDR1 is SGHAT and CDR2 is FQNNGV. The CDR3 is made up of 12 amino acids. Trimming cost V 3 bases and J 4 bases, with 4 bases left between them.